This T cell receptor (beta chain) was identified during a study of cytomegalovirus exposure and HLA in healthy donors. With 60 Vbeta and 13 Jbeta primers, the PCR was carried out. The table came from immunoSEQ multiplex PCR; TCRdb's copy has only in-frame clones and leaves some out. The repertoire has around 130,000 clones, over 8.5% of them found once; the top ten carry around 6.1%. Concerning this clone itself: The antigen remains undetermined.

Findings and limits, study-wide: In a later analysis, most CMV-associated TCR beta chains appeared HLA-restricted. TCR beta V- and J-gene trimming was later associated with a missense DCLRE1C variant.

The receptor's source is a woman aged 40 to 49 in good health and CMV-seropositive. The sequencing sample was made of PBMCs.

The CDR3 region is CASSLGGPRGYTF. The CDR3 bases are TGTGCCAGCAGCTTAGGGGGGCCGCGGGGCTACACCTTC. The rearrangement uses TRBV7-2 and TRBJ1-2; TRBD1 might be the D (6 bases). Trimming took off 1 base at V and 8 bases at J, with 11 bases between the two ends. The germline gives CDR1 SGHTA, CDR2 FQGNSA. The CDR3 extends over 13 amino acids.